The following is a T cell receptor (beta chain) sequence with its context. Antigen specificity is unknown. V shed 4 bases, J shed 4 bases, and the junction held 6 bases outside the gene matches. The germline V gene has CDR1 SGHAT and CDR2 FQNNGV. The CDR3 spans 17 residues. Deep was the level at which the assay was run. The genomic DNA of each subset was split evenly across several immunoSEQ plates. The method was immunoSEQ multiplex PCR; TCRdb's version includes in-frame clones alone and lacks a portion of them. The data contain about 800,000 clones, around 96% of them singletons. This sample stems from a study of shared clonotypes between healthy human individuals. Study results and limitations: Rarefaction demonstrated incomplete sorted-subset sequencing despite large depth. When compared with the clonotypes that were shared by all four sorted-subset donors, the non-shared clonotypes turned out to have lower generation probabilities.

CD8 cells regarded as naive lacked CD45RO, were positively chosen for CCR7, and omitted terminally differentiated effector memory CD45RA+ cells. The sequenced material came from naive CD8+ T cells sorted from blood. V usage is TRBV11-2 and J usage is TRBJ2-3, with 15 nucleotides matching TRBD2. The TCR was taken from a man aged 25-45 years in good health. This CDR3 is CASSSRTSGRAADTQYF. The CDR3 bases are TGTGCCAGCAGCTCCCGGACTAGCGGGAGGGCCGCAGATACGCAGTATTTT.